The present T cell receptor beta chain was sequenced within a study of blood T cells in healthy people across ages. Study-level findings and limits: Older age went with lower TCR beta diversity per million T cells, in a roughly linear way. The unsorted PBMCs prevented any conclusive comparison of naive versus antigen-experienced cells. Naive T cell percentage strongly correlated with TCR beta diversity.

V lost 0 bases, J lost 7 bases, and 4 bases lay in between. Germline assignment: CDR1 SGHRS and CDR2 YFSETQ. The CDR3 is 11 amino acids. Primers used in a second PCR of about 7 to 12 cycles were a sample-barcoded 5' primer and a J-beta primer mix. From the 5' RACE reads, TCRdb called clonotypes with MiXCR, one entry per CDR3 protein. Here the sample spans over 1,500,000 distinct CDR3 sequences, approximately 40% being singletons. The authors drew approximately 10 milliliters of peripheral blood from each donor. This clonotype was counted ten times or more. Its antigen is unknown. The chain couples TRBV5-1 to TRBJ1-2; D is undetermined. This receptor was obtained from a human donor in good health. The material sequenced was blood. CDR3 nucleotide sequence: TGCGCCAGCAGCTTGGAGGGTGGCTACACCTTC. Translating gives CASSLEGGYTF.